What follows describes a single TCR beta chain. This sample was included in a study of blood T cell repertoires in COVID-19. Whole-study context: From T cells, B-cell-depleted T cells, or PBMCs came the material, which was cDNA or gDNA.

Germline lookup yields CDR1 KGHDR and CDR2 SFDVKD. The CDR3 contains 15 residues. J gave up 7 bases and V 9 bases, and 16 bases lay outside the gene matches. In the authors' workflow: Estimates of nucleated cell counts were drawn from the amplification of reference gene primers. The table came from immunoSEQ multiplex PCR; TCRdb's copy has only in-frame clones and leaves some out. That table gives V, J and clone size, and the DNA gave D and trimming. The sample holds 70,000 to 100,000 clones; about 90% are singletons and the top ten take approximately 46%. This receptor was identified in a human donor in a cohort sampled during active COVID-19. The V and J genes are TRBV24-1 and TRBJ2-5; 7 bases line up with TRBD1. Sequenced material: peripheral blood. The DNA of the CDR3 is TGTGCCACCCCTCGAGTGAGGGGGCCTTGGAGGACCCAGTACTTC. This gives the protein CATPRVRGPWRTQYF.